This T cell receptor (beta chain) was observed in a study of blood T cells in healthy people across ages. General study findings and limits: Diversity estimated from one million T cells was considered an underestimate. Among long-lived donors, naive CD4+ cells were more numerous and diversity higher than in aged donors. In the absence of known donor CMV status, changes in expanded clonotypes were possibly confounded. In older individuals, TCR beta diversity per million T cells was lower, falling roughly linearly with age.

This clonotype showed up many times. Its target is not known. The germline gives CDR1 MNHEY, CDR2 SVGEGT. CDR3 length: 14 residues. V gave up 2 bases and J gave up 1 base, with 8 bases separating them. PCR was performed a second time for roughly 7 to 12 cycles using a sample-barcoded 5' primer and a J-beta primer mix. One entry per CDR3 protein results from TCRdb running MiXCR on the 5' RACE reads. Of hundreds of thousands of distinct CDR3 sequences in the sample, approximately 49% were seen once. Specimen: blood. The chain joins TRBV6-2 or TRBV6-3 to TRBJ2-5, with no clear D. The sequence was obtained from an older woman in good health. CDR3 sequence: CASSYGPFQETQYF. The CDR3 DNA reads as TGTGCCAGCAGTTACGGCCCCTTCCAAGAGACCCAGTACTTC.